The source of this T cell receptor (beta chain) is a study of T cells in Graves' hyperthyroidism and ophthalmopathy. Newly diagnosed hyperthyroidism patients aged 18 to 65 years had disease lasting under 2 months. Patients were excluded for uncontrolled infection, other autoimmune disease, pregnancy or lactation. Diagnoses rested on clinical symptoms, serum thyroxine and TRAb, thyroid ultrasound and orbital computed tomography. Amplified TCR beta CDR3 regions came from RNA transcripts. Primed by the HTBI set, a first-round RT-PCR was run on the TCR CDR3. A single record per CDR3 protein comes from TCRdb applying MiXCR to the multiplex PCR reads. The table includes some 720,000 distinct CDR3 sequences, around 17% detected once. This clonotype has a handful of counts. This CDR3 contains 12 residues. V shed 6 bases and J 12 bases; nucleotides not matched to a gene: 8.

The sequencing input was blood. The TCR originated in a man aged 18 to 29 with Graves' hyperthyroidism. The chain carries TRBV12-3 or TRBV12-4 and TRBJ2-1; 7 nucleotides agree with TRBD1. The DNA for the CDR3 is TGTGCCAGCAGCCCGACAGGGACGGCGCAGTTCTTC. Translated: CASSPTGTAQFF.